Listed here is a single T cell receptor (beta chain). The antigen it recognizes is unknown. Base qualities are missing; no much larger clone stands one base away. The sample originates from a study of T cell repertoires in cytomegalovirus infection (dated by TCRdb to the late 2010s). Turning to the overall study: Recently identified HLA-C-restricted CMV epitopes, whose presentation resists viral immunomodulation, were targeted by peptide stimulations together with well-studied HLA-B-restricted epitopes. The HLA type of each donor mattered for the analysis, because public TCR beta signatures pointed to carriage of CMV infection along with the matching HLA type. The full study reports these points: The ex vivo response was dominated by HLA-C-restricted CMV-specific TCR beta clonotypes, which also provided the single most frequent clonotype in two of eight donors. In both this cohort and an independent cohort of under 450 donors, the cumulative frequency of public TCR beta family members distinguished carriers of CMV infection plus the relevant HLA type.

This sample's treatment or condition label indicates: in vitro stimulation with specific CMV peptide epitopes to enrich CMV-specific T cells. Including the terminal cysteine and phenylalanine, the CDR3 comprises 14 residues. The entry retains the CDR3 DNA only, 42 bases that are in frame from base 1. CDR1 and CDR2 (MDHEN, SYDVKM) derive from the germline V gene. V drops 6 bases and J drops 7 bases, leaving 16 bases in between. The sequencing machine was an Illumina HiSeq 1500. In TCRdb, the public reads were trimmed at Q25 with fastp and aligned with MiXCR, with productive beta chains retained. When rows share a CDR3 protein, they turn into one entry using the most common DNA and genes. The sample table lists some 920,000 distinct CDR3 sequences, 30% to 40% of them with a count of one. The ten biggest clones cover 13% of the sample.

The chain is made from TRBV28 and TRBJ1-5; no D gene call is confident. Material: cultured CD8+ T cells from PBMCs, obtained from culture after CMV antigen stimulation. The origin of this receptor is a human donor in good health (CMV status not recorded). Some clones in this sample may be carry-over from other donors' samples. This receptor has the CDR3 CASSPDWKPQPQHF. The DNA sequence is TGTGCCAGCAGCCCCGACTGGAAACCCCAGCCCCAGCATTTT.